Below are 26 T cell receptor beta chains sequenced from a single sample in a study of technical replicates of blood from a few donors. Generated by immunoSEQ multiplex PCR, the TCRdb table keeps only in-frame clones and is missing some. The table records around 85,000 clones, roughly 94% of them present only once. Sample: T cells isolated from PBMCs. These TCRs come from a human donor in good health.

This rearrangement joins TRBV28 to TRBJ2-3; D might be TRBD2 (5 bases). The germline V gene has CDR1 MDHEN and CDR2 SYDVKM. The CDR3 spans 13 residues. V lost 2 bases and J 3 bases, leaving 6 bases between the germline ends. CDR3: CASSLSGTDTQYF. In nucleotides, the CDR3 is TGTGCCAGCAGTTTAAGCGGAACAGATACGCAGTATTTT.

This chain connects TRBV19 to TRBJ1-5; D gene ambiguous. V lost 6 bases to trimming and J lost 1 base, with 16 bases between them. The CDR3 totals 16 residues. Germline values: CDR1 LNHDA, CDR2 SQIVND (reference sequence). Here the CDR3 DNA reads TGTGCCAGTAGGCCCCGAGGGCTATTAAGCAATCAGCCCCAGCATTTT. It encodes CASRPRGLLSNQPQHF.

The V gene is TRBV27, the J gene TRBJ2-1; TRBD2 agrees at 10 bases. V was clipped by 2 bases and J by 8 bases; unmatched bases: 12. Per germline, CDR1 MNHEY and CDR2 SMNVEV (reference sequence). This CDR3 has 17 residues. CDR3 in DNA: TGTGCCAGCAGTTTAATTTCCCCCCTAGCGGGAGTCGATGAGCAGTTCTTC. It yields the protein CASSLISPLAGVDEQFF.

The chain is built from TRBV6-5 and TRBJ2-1; 11 nucleotides line up with TRBD2. Trimming cost V 4 bases and J 8 bases; bases outside gene matches: 10. Germline V gene lookup returns CDR1 MNHEY and CDR2 SVGAGI. The CDR3 runs to 16 residues. The CDR3 loop is CASSWVLAGEAHEQFF. The CDR3 DNA reads as TGTGCCAGCAGTTGGGTACTAGCGGGAGAAGCACATGAGCAGTTCTTC.

The chain employs TRBV27 and TRBJ2-1, with TRBD2 identical over 11 bases. CDR3 length: 16 amino acids. The V gene's germline CDR1 is MNHEY and CDR2 SMNVEV (reference sequence). V lost 8 bases, J lost 7 bases, and 13 bases stayed unmatched. The CDR3 protein is CASLSGLAGGENEQFF. In DNA, the CDR3 is TGTGCCAGCTTATCCGGGCTAGCGGGAGGAGAAAATGAGCAGTTCTTC.

The V gene is TRBV10-3, the J gene TRBJ2-1, with 12 bases lining up with TRBD2. CDR1 ENHRY and CDR2 SYGVKD come from the germline V gene. V gave up 8 bases and J gave up 11 bases; unmatched junction bases: 10. This CDR3 is 14 amino acids long. The CDR3 DNA is TGTGCCATCCAAGCTAGCGGGAGGGCCCCGAAGCAGTTCTTC. Its translation: CAIQASGRAPKQFF.

V is TRBV28 and J is TRBJ1-2, with TRBD1 matching over 8 bases. V shed 6 bases and J 6 bases; nucleotides not matched to a gene: 12. This CDR3 is 15 amino acids long. Germline CDR1 reads MDHEN; CDR2 reads SYDVKM. This chain's CDR3 is CASSQPPDRVNGYTF. Written as DNA, the CDR3 is TGTGCCAGCAGCCAACCCCCGGACAGGGTTAATGGCTACACCTTC.

The rearrangement links TRBV10-3 to TRBJ2-1, with D possibly TRBD1 on 6 matching bases. There are 16 residues in the CDR3. Trimming took 4 bases from V and 0 from J, leaving 13 bases between them. Germline V gene data show CDR1 as ENHRY and CDR2 as SYGVKD. The DNA of the CDR3 is TGTGCCATCAGTGGGTGGACAGCCGACTCCTACAATGAGCAGTTCTTC. This encodes CAISGWTADSYNEQFF.

The V call is TRBV7-2, the J call TRBJ1-2; possible D gene TRBD1, 6 bases. Per the germline V gene, CDR1 is SGHTA and CDR2 is FQGNSA. V was pared by 5 bases and J by 4 bases, with 11 bases between. The CDR3 has 13 residues. The CDR3 spells CASSPQGSYGYTF. The DNA for the CDR3 is TGTGCCAGCAGCCCACAGGGTAGCTATGGCTACACCTTC.

The rearrangement links TRBV5-1 to TRBJ2-7; TRBD1 agrees at 8 bases. The CDR3 spans 14 residues. CDR1 is SGHRS, CDR2 YFSETQ, per germline. After removal of 0 bases from V and 2 bases from J, the junction contained 1 base not matched to a gene. The CDR3 coding sequence is TGCGCCAGCAGCTTGGCAGGGGGCACCTACGAGCAGTACTTC. It specifies CASSLAGGTYEQYF.

The chain has TRBV11-2 and TRBJ2-5, with 10 bases matching TRBD2. J gave up 0 bases and V 0 bases, and 1 base lay outside the gene matches. This CDR3 spans 16 amino acids. Germline V gives CDR1 SGHAT, CDR2 FQNNGV. For the CDR3, the DNA is TGTGCCAGCAGCTTAGATAGCGGGGGGTACCAAGAGACCCAGTACTTC. It specifies CASSLDSGGYQETQYF.

A single count supports this clone. V is TRBV6-6 and J is TRBJ1-1, with a tentative D call TRBD1 (5 bases). Deletions cut 6 bases from V and 1 base from J, with 15 bases between. Germline CDR1 and CDR2: MNHNY and SVGAGI (reference sequence). The CDR3 length is 15 residues. The CDR3 bases are TGTGCCAGCAGGAACCGGGGGGTGGGGAACACTGAAGCTTTCTTT. This translates into CASRNRGVGNTEAFF.

The rearrangement joins TRBV25-1 to TRBJ2-5; 9 bases are shared with TRBD1. The length of the CDR3 is 15 residues. The germline V gene encodes CDR1 MGHDK and CDR2 SYGVNS. After removal of 5 bases from V and 4 bases from J, the junction contained 8 bases not matched to a gene. The chain's CDR3 is CASSPGQGWSETQYF. CDR3 coding DNA: TGTGCCAGCAGTCCGGGACAGGGATGGTCAGAGACCCAGTACTTC.

The chain recombines TRBV9 with TRBJ1-3, with D perhaps matching TRBD1 (5 bases). Trimming removed 0 bases at V and 2 bases at J, with 9 bases between. Germline V gene lookup returns CDR1 SGDLS and CDR2 YYNGEE. The CDR3 has 15 amino acids. The CDR3 DNA reads TGTGCCAGCAGCGTAGAAAACAGGCCTGGAAACACCATATATTTT. It encodes CASSVENRPGNTIYF.

The V call is TRBV30, the J call TRBJ1-3; TRBD1 aligns across 10 bases. The CDR3 length is 13 residues. The germline gives CDR1 GTSNPN, CDR2 SVGIG (reference sequence). Trimming at V came to 5 bases and at J to 4 bases, leaving 2 bases not matched to a gene. The DNA of the CDR3 is TGTGCCTGGGGGACAGGGGCCGGAAACACCATATATTTT. Protein product: CAWGTGAGNTIYF. The entire variable domain, with the rest obtained from reference TRBV30 and TRBJ1-3, is as follows: SQTIHQWPATLVQPVGSPLSLECTVEGTSNPNLYWYRQAAGRGLQLLFYSVGIGQISSEVPQNLSASRPQDRQFILSSKKLLLSDSGFYLCAWGTGAGNTIYFGEGSWLTVV.

This clone was recorded once. This chain links TRBV19 with TRBJ2-3; D gene ambiguous. V was pared by 6 bases and J by 2 bases, with 9 bases between. The CDR3 has 13 residues. Germline V gene data show CDR1 as LNHDA and CDR2 as SQIVND (reference sequence). The CDR3 nucleotides are TGTGCCAGTAGCATGTCCCCCACAGATACGCAGTATTTT. Translating it yields CASSMSPTDTQYF.

The chain uses TRBV7-8 and TRBJ2-5, with D perhaps matching TRBD2 (5 bases). The CDR3 contains 17 residues. V dropped 2 bases and J dropped 1 base, with 17 bases sitting between them. Germline loops: CDR1 SGHVS, CDR2 FQNEAQ. CDR3 in amino acids: CASSLRLAISAQETQYF. CDR3 coding DNA: TGTGCCAGCAGCTTAAGGTTGGCGATTAGCGCCCAAGAGACCCAGTACTTC.

The chain combines TRBV28 with TRBJ2-7, with TRBD1 identical over 7 bases. The CDR3 runs to 13 residues. V was clipped by 6 bases and J by 1 base; unmatched bases: 3. The germline gives CDR1 MDHEN, CDR2 SYDVKM. The CDR3 loop reads CASSPGQSYEQYF. The CDR3 region has the DNA TGTGCCAGCAGCCCGGGACAGTCCTACGAGCAGTACTTC.

This chain links TRBV29-1 with TRBJ1-4; tentative D call: TRBD1 (6 bases). The CDR3 consists of 13 residues. The germline V and J ends were trimmed by 4 bases and 7 bases, with 13 bases remaining between them. Germline CDR1 reads SQVTM; CDR2 reads ANQGSEA. The CDR3 region is CSVAPTGSEKLFF. CDR3 nucleotide sequence: TGCAGCGTTGCCCCTACAGGGAGTGAAAAACTGTTTTTT.

The chain recombines TRBV4-1 with TRBJ2-7; tentatively, D is TRBD2 (6 bases). CDR3 length: 16 amino acids. Per the germline V gene, CDR1 is MGHRA and CDR2 is YSYEKL. The ends were cut back, 1 base at V and 0 bases at J, with 13 bases in the middle. The CDR3 spells CASSQGGGGSSYEQYF. The CDR3 nucleotides are TGCGCCAGCAGCCAAGGAGGTGGGGGGAGCTCCTACGAGCAGTACTTC.

This clone was seen a single time. Written as DNA, the CDR3 is TGTGCCCGCGGGACAGCTTACAATGAGCAGTTCTTC. This codes for CARGTAYNEQFF. This chain uses TRBV30 with TRBJ2-1, with TRBD1 as a possible D gene (7 bases). The CDR3 runs 12 residues. With 8 bases removed from V and 4 bases from J, the gap between germline ends came to 12 bases. CDR1 and CDR2 (germline): GTSNPN, SVGIG (reference sequence).

The genes are TRBV28 and TRBJ2-7, with 11 bases matching TRBD1. V shed 6 bases, J shed 3 bases, and the junction held 4 bases outside the gene matches. Germline CDR1 is MDHEN and CDR2 is SYDVKM. The CDR3 has 14 residues. This chain's CDR3 is CASRGQGVNYEQYF. CDR3 sequence (DNA): TGTGCCAGCAGGGGACAGGGGGTAAACTACGAGCAGTACTTC.

The genes are TRBV28 and TRBJ2-7; D may be TRBD1 (6 bases). V was clipped by 5 bases and J by 1 base, with 15 bases between them. The CDR3 has 15 amino acids. Germline V gene lookup returns CDR1 MDHEN and CDR2 SYDVKM. In DNA form, the CDR3 reads TGTGCCAGCAGTCCAGGGACAAGAGATTCCTACGAGCAGTACTTC. Its translation is CASSPGTRDSYEQYF.

The chain joins TRBV7-9 to TRBJ2-1; the D is unclear. CDR1 SEHNR and CDR2 FQNEAQ come from the germline V gene (reference sequence). The CDR3 loop spans 11 amino acids. V was clipped by 4 bases and J by 6 bases, with 4 bases between them. This CDR3 is CASSSGNEQFF. For the CDR3, the DNA is TGTGCCAGCAGCTCAGGCAATGAGCAGTTCTTC.

The chain carries TRBV19 and TRBJ1-2, with 7 bases aligning to TRBD1. The CDR3 has 15 residues. Germline trimming cut 1 base from V and 4 bases from J; bases unmatched to any gene: 6. Germline V gives CDR1 LNHDA, CDR2 SQIVND (reference sequence). In DNA, the CDR3 is TGTGCCAGTAGTATAGGGTACAGGGGAACCTATGGCTACACCTTC. Protein sequence: CASSIGYRGTYGYTF. Supplemented by reference TRBV19 and TRBJ1-2, the full variable domain reads DGGITQSPKYLFRKEGQNVTLSCEQNLNHDAMYWYRQDPGQGLRLIYYSQIVNDFQKGDIAEGYSVSREKKESFPLTVTSAQKNPTAFYLCASSIGYRGTYGYTFGSGTRLTVV.

The rearrangement uses TRBV9 and TRBJ2-5; 9 positions match TRBD1. The CDR3 contains 15 residues. V gave up 3 bases and J gave up 5 bases; unmatched junction bases: 8. Germline lookup yields CDR1 SGDLS and CDR2 YYNGEE. The CDR3 sequence is CASSDGTTGGETQYF. The CDR3 coding sequence is TGTGCCAGCAGCGATGGTACGACAGGGGGGGAGACCCAGTACTTC. The full variable domain, rest sourced from reference TRBV9 and TRBJ2-5, is DSGVTQTPKHLITATGQRVTLRCSPRSGDLSVYWYQQSLDQGLQFLIQYYNGEERAKGNILERFSAQQFPDLHSELNLSSLELGDSALYFCASSDGTTGGETQYFGPGTRLLVL.